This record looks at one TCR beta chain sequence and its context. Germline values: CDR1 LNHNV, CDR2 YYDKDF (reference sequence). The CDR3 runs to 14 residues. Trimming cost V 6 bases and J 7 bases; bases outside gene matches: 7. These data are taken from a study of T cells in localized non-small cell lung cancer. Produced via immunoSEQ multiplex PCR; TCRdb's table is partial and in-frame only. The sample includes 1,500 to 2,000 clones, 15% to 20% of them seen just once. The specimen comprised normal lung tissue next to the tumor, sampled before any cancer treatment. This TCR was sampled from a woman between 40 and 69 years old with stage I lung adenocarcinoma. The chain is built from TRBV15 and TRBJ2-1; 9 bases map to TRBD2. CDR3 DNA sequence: TGTGCCACCAGTCGCGGGGGGGTAGGAAATGAGCAGTTCTTC. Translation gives CATSRGGVGNEQFF.